The clone carrying this T cell receptor beta chain was seen only once. In the authors' workflow: Amplification of reference gene primers provided the estimated nucleated cell counts. The assay was immunoSEQ multiplex PCR, and TCRdb's table has in-frame clones only and misses some. The V and J calls and the clone size are those of that table, but D and trimming were determined from the DNA. The sample consists of fewer than 110,000 clones, more than 80% of them appearing once. This sample is part of a study of blood T cell repertoires in COVID-19. As for the study in general: The United States, Italy and Spain provided the acute and convalescent COVID-19 samples. T cells, B-cell-depleted T cells, or PBMCs provided the cDNA or gDNA that served as material.

Germline CDR1 is SEHNR and CDR2 is FQNEAQ (reference sequence). The germline V and J ends were trimmed by 5 bases and 0 bases, with 19 bases remaining between them. The CDR3 totals 17 residues. The sequence came from a woman in her sixties with acute or convalescent COVID-19. The sequencing sample was made of peripheral blood. This rearrangement joins TRBV7-9 to TRBJ1-1, with a weak D call TRBD1 (5 bases). Here the CDR3 reads CASSPLRGEPLNTEAFF. The CDR3 region has the DNA TGTGCCAGCAGCCCGCTCCGGGGGGAGCCCCTGAACACTGAAGCTTTCTTT.